These 11 T cell receptor beta chains were all obtained from the same sample, sequenced in a study of blood T cells in healthy people across ages (dated by TCRdb to the mid-2010s). The library was prepared using 5' RACE. A second PCR of roughly 6 to 12 cycles was performed with a sample-barcoded 5' primer and a J-beta primer mix. TCRdb cleaned the public reads at Q25 with fastp, built clones with MiXCR and kept in-frame beta chains. Each record represents a unique CDR3 protein, reported with the most common genes and DNA among its rows. This sample holds some 1,800,000 distinct CDR3 sequences; 35% to 50% were observed only once. The ten largest make up 20% to 25% of the sample. Sequencing used blood. The receptor source for this set is a human donor in good health.

This clonotype showed up just a few times. At one end the junction does not follow the germline gene, possibly because of a read error. The rearrangement links TRBV20-1 to TRBJ2-4; 8 bases are shared with TRBD1. The end of the DNA is better explained by TRBJ2-7, so the J call may be wrong. From germline, CDR1 is DFQATT and CDR2 SNEGSKA (reference sequence). This CDR3 spans 14 amino acids. CDR3 loop: CSARPDRGTYEQYF. In nucleotides, the CDR3 is TGCAGCGCTAGACCAGACAGGGGAACCTACGAGCAGTACTTC.

V is TRBV7-2 and J is TRBJ2-4; D unclear. TRBJ2-7 matches the DNA end more closely, so the J call is doubtful. CDR3 length: 15 amino acids. Per germline, CDR1 SGHTA and CDR2 FQGNSA. This CDR3 reads CASSFGVVAGYEQYF. DNA of the CDR3: TGTGCCAGCAGCTTTGGAGTTGTTGCCGGATACGAGCAGTACTTC.

V gene TRBV6-2 or TRBV6-3 combines with J gene TRBJ1-5; TRBD1 matches at 11 bases. CDR1 and CDR2 from the germline V gene are MNHEY and SVGEGT. The CDR3 totals 12 residues. The trim removed 6 bases at V and 10 bases at J, leaving 2 bases unmatched. The CDR3 coding sequence is TGTGCCAGCAGGGGACAGGGGGGACCCCAGCATTTT. Translation: CASRGQGGPQHF.

V and J are TRBV12-3 or TRBV12-4 and TRBJ1-1; weak D call: TRBD1 (5 bases). The CDR3 covers 12 residues. V was trimmed by 8 bases and J by 7 bases, leaving 14 bases between them. The CDR3 nucleotides are TGTGCCAGCTGGATAGACAGTCTTGAAGCTTTCTTT. It specifies CASWIDSLEAFF.

CDR3 sequence reads: CASSLQGWGTEAFF. In DNA, the CDR3 is TGTGCCAGCAGTTTACAGGGTTGGGGCACTGAAGCTTTCTTT. This rearrangement joins TRBV7-2 to TRBJ1-1; tentatively, D is TRBD1 (6 bases). V was shortened by 6 bases and J by 4 bases, with 15 bases between the two germline ends. Per germline, CDR1 SGHTA and CDR2 FQGNSA. This CDR3 contains 14 residues.

Here the CDR3 DNA reads TGCGCCAGCAGTCCCCGAGGGGGCTTGAACGAGCAGTACTTC. It specifies CASSPRGGLNEQYF. V gene TRBV5-1 combines with J gene TRBJ2-7, with TRBD1 matching 7 bases. Germline CDR1 is SGHRS and CDR2 is YFSETQ. V was clipped by 5 bases and J by 5 bases; unmatched bases: 10. CDR3 length: 14 amino acids.

V and J are TRBV10-3 and TRBJ2-2, with TRBD1 matching over 10 bases. This CDR3 spans 15 amino acids. Germline CDR1 reads ENHRY; CDR2 reads SYGVKD. The V and J ends lost 4 bases and 5 bases, in that order; junction bases with no gene match: 4. CDR3 sequence (DNA): TGTGCCATCAGTGGGATGGACAGGGGGACCGGGGAGCTGTTTTTT. It specifies CAISGMDRGTGELFF.

The J gene is TRBJ2-3, the V gene TRBV28; D remains ambiguous. Between the trimmed V and J ends, which lost 7 bases and 6 bases, there was a span of 8 bases. CDR3 length equals 11 residues. Looked up from germline, CDR1 is MDHEN and CDR2 is SYDVKM. The CDR3 coding sequence is TGTGCCAGCACCTCGATCGATACGCAGTATTTT. This gives the protein CASTSIDTQYF.

Details on this clonotype: One end of the junction does not line up with germline, which may come from a read error. The CDR3 loop reads CAGSYTRDTAYEQYF. The CDR3 DNA is TGTGCCGGCAGTTACACCCGGGACACAGCCTACGAGCAGTACTTC. The chain combines TRBV6-5 with TRBJ2-7, with D possibly matching TRBD1 (6 bases). The length of the CDR3 is 15 residues. Germline CDR1 and CDR2: MNHEY and SVGAGI.

This chain links TRBV29-1 with TRBJ2-3; maybe TRBD2 (7 bases). CDR1 and CDR2 from the germline V gene are SQVTM and ANQGSEA. The CDR3 has 14 residues. V lost 6 bases and J 6 bases, leaving 19 bases between the germline ends. The CDR3 here is CSVPLGGPSDTQYF. The CDR3, as DNA: TGCAGCGTCCCACTGGGGGGGCCGTCGGATACGCAGTATTTT.

This clonotype was detected only a few times. The chain employs TRBV20-1 and TRBJ2-5; D unclear. CDR1 DFQATT and CDR2 SNEGSKA come from the germline V gene (reference sequence). Trimming took off 1 base at V and 7 bases at J, with 4 bases between the two ends. The CDR3 has 10 residues. The CDR3 DNA reads as TGCAGTGCTAGAGCGCGGACCCAGTACTTC. This sequence encodes CSARARTQYF.